The TCR beta chain under discussion was sequenced for a study of blood T cell repertoires in COVID-19. Study information: T cells, B-cell-depleted T cells, or PBMCs provided the cDNA or gDNA that served as material.

In the study's own analysis: By means of reference gene primer amplification, nucleated cell counts were estimated. TCRdb's copy holds only in-frame clones and misses some; the assay was immunoSEQ multiplex PCR. The DNA gave D and trimming, while V, J and clone size come from that table. This table has about 240,000 clones, 86% appearing once. Trimming pared 3 bases from V and 4 bases from J, leaving 9 bases between. The CDR3 has 12 residues. Germline-derived CDR1 and CDR2 are SQVTM and ANQGSEA. The receptor comes from a man at least 80 years old with acute or convalescent COVID-19. The sequenced material came from peripheral blood. The chain recombines TRBV29-1 with TRBJ2-5, with D maybe TRBD1 (5 bases). The chain's CDR3 is CSVEAGPETQYF. Written as DNA, the CDR3 is TGCAGCGTTGAGGCAGGGCCAGAGACCCAGTACTTC.